The clone carrying this T cell receptor (beta chain) was recorded at least ten times. CDR1 is MNHEY and CDR2 is SMNVEV in the germline V gene (reference sequence). The V segment lost 6 bases and the J segment 2 bases; nucleotides outside the gene matches: 5. CDR3 size: 16 residues. The assay was immunoSEQ multiplex PCR, and TCRdb's table has in-frame clones only and misses some. The data hold nearly 200,000 clones, with roughly 79% observed a single time. The sample comes from a study of blood T cell repertoires in COVID-19. Study at large: The cDNA or gDNA used as material had been derived from T cells, B-cell-depleted T cells, or PBMCs.

Sequencing used peripheral blood. The chain couples TRBV27 to TRBJ2-2, with TRBD2 identical over 11 bases. The origin of this receptor is a human donor with acute or convalescent COVID-19. The donor label of this sample is uncertain. In DNA form, the CDR3 reads TGTGCCAGCAGCCCCCTAGCGGGAGGAAACACCGGGGAGCTGTTTTTT. This gives the protein CASSPLAGGNTGELFF.